One and the same sample provided the 16 T cell receptor beta chains below, sequenced in a study of T cells after posttransplantation cyclophosphamide. Method: immunoSEQ multiplex PCR; TCRdb's copy keeps in-frame clones and lacks some. Listed for the sample are 25,000 to 30,000 clones, none seen a single time. The sample comprised PBMCs. These receptor sequences come from a man aged 45 to 65 in good health, CMV-negative, and a related stem cell transplant donor.

This clone was observed a handful of times. Relative to the germline gene, one junction end is altered; a read error may explain this. This rearrangement joins TRBV2 to TRBJ2-3; D call uncertain. The V gene's germline CDR1 is SNHLY and CDR2 FYNNEI. The CDR3 has 14 residues. CDR3 DNA: TGTGCCAGCTCCCCGCAGTCGTCCACAGATGCGCAGTATTTT. Its protein is CASSPQSSTDAQYF.

This clone was detected many times. The DNA is omitted, as the CDR3 cannot be located on it reliably, and the CDR3 follows TCRdb's listing. The chain employs TRBV7-2 and TRBJ2-1; TRBD2 is the table's D call and was not checked against the DNA. The CDR3 spans 17 amino acids, including both terminal residues. Germline V CDR1 and CDR2: SGHTA, FQGNSA. This CDR3 reads CASSLVAGGTSSMNWFF.

This clone was counted many times. The chain couples TRBV19 to TRBJ2-2; 9 nucleotides align to TRBD1. J lost 6 bases, V lost 8 bases, and 10 bases had no gene match. Germline CDR1 is LNHDA and CDR2 is SQIVND (reference sequence). The CDR3 is 15 residues long. The CDR3 loop is CASGRDRAGAGELFF. In DNA form, the CDR3 reads TGTGCCAGTGGACGGGACAGGGCTGGCGCCGGGGAGCTGTTTTTT.

This clone was counted ten times or more. V usage is TRBV7-3 and J usage is TRBJ1-1; no firm D call. Germline loops: CDR1 SGHTA, CDR2 FQGTGA. The CDR3 extends over 15 amino acids. Between the trimmed V and J ends, which lost 5 bases and 0 bases, there was a span of 13 bases. CDR3 DNA: TGTGCCAGCAGCCCCCCCTTTGTAATGAACACTGAAGCTTTCTTT. Translation: CASSPPFVMNTEAFF.

The sample holds many counts of this clone. The J gene is TRBJ2-1, the V gene TRBV11-2, with 7 positions matching TRBD2. CDR3 length: 14 amino acids. J was trimmed by 4 bases and V by 4 bases; bases with no gene match: 4. Germline V gene lookup returns CDR1 SGHAT and CDR2 FQNNGV. The CDR3 spells CASSSPGLYNEQFF. The CDR3 coding sequence is TGTGCCAGCAGCTCCCCGGGACTATACAATGAGCAGTTCTTC.

This clone was seen at least ten times. J is TRBJ1-2 and V is TRBV6-5, with 7 bases lining up with TRBD1. This CDR3 is 14 amino acids long. Germline CDR1 reads MNHEY; CDR2 reads SVGAGI. Germline trimming cut 5 bases from V and 2 bases from J; bases unmatched to any gene: 5. The CDR3: CASSKPTGNYGYTF. The CDR3 nucleotides are TGTGCCAGCAGTAAACCGACAGGGAACTATGGCTACACCTTC.

Many counts were recorded for this clone. The chain recombines TRBV2 with TRBJ1-5; the match to TRBD1 covers 7 bases. With 2 bases clipped from V and 5 bases from J, the junction kept 3 bases outside the gene matches. CDR1 SNHLY and CDR2 FYNNEI come from the germline V gene. The CDR3 consists of 14 residues. CDR3 DNA sequence: TGTGCCAGCAGTGAAAGGCAGGGGGATCAGCCCCAGCATTTT. As protein: CASSERQGDQPQHF. The full variable domain, its missing parts supplied by reference TRBV2 and TRBJ1-5, is EPEVTQTPSHQVTQMGQEVILRCVPISNHLYFYWYRQILGQKVEFLVSFYNNEISEKSEIFDDQFSVERPDGSNFTLKIRSTKLEDSAMYFCASSERQGDQPQHFGDGTRLSIL.

This clone was observed at least ten times. The J gene is TRBJ2-7, the V gene TRBV19; TRBD1 aligns across 9 bases. CDR1 is LNHDA, CDR2 SQIVND, per germline (reference sequence). The V gene end was trimmed by 0 bases and the J gene end by 2 bases; junction bases not matched to a gene: 5. The CDR3 length is 16 residues. CDR3 DNA sequence: TGTGCCAGTAGTATAGAGGGGACAGGGTCCCCCTACGAGCAGTACTTC. It codes for CASSIEGTGSPYEQYF.

This clone was counted many times. This chain connects TRBV6-5 to TRBJ2-3, with D maybe TRBD2 (5 bases). V lost 6 bases, J lost 0 bases, and 13 bases lay in between. Germline V gene data show CDR1 as MNHEY and CDR2 as SVGAGI. The CDR3 is 15 amino acids. The CDR3 sequence is CASRLDWASTDTQYF. Here the CDR3 DNA reads TGTGCCAGCAGGTTGGACTGGGCTAGCACAGATACGCAGTATTTT.

This clone was counted ten times or more. The chain uses TRBV30 and TRBJ1-2; D is perhaps TRBD1 (6 bases). The V end lost 2 bases, the J end lost 4 bases, and 17 bases lay between the germline ends. Germline values: CDR1 GTSNPN, CDR2 SVGIG (reference sequence). This CDR3 contains 15 residues. The CDR3 bases are TGTGCCTGGAGTCCGGGGGGGGCAGACATCTATGGCTACACCTTC. Translated: CAWSPGGADIYGYTF.

Ten or more counts support this clone. This chain joins TRBV5-1 and TRBJ1-2; TRBD1 aligns across 8 bases. CDR1 is SGHRS, CDR2 YFSETQ, per germline. The length of the CDR3 is 15 residues. J lost 4 bases, V lost 4 bases, and 9 bases had no gene match. CDR3 nucleotide sequence: TGCGCCAGCAGCCCTGGACAGGGTACCCTCTATGGCTACACCTTC. It encodes CASSPGQGTLYGYTF. Full variable domain (remainder filled in from reference TRBV5-1 and TRBJ1-2): KAGVTQTPRYLIKTRGQQVTLSCSPISGHRSVSWYQQTPGQGLQFLFEYFSETQRNKGNFPGRFSGRQFSNSRSEMNVSTLELGDSALYLCASSPGQGTLYGYTFGSGTRLTVV.

The sample holds many counts of this clone. V usage is TRBV4-1 and J usage is TRBJ1-4, with D unresolved. The V gene lost 0 bases and the J gene lost 7 bases, with 21 bases spanning the gap. The CDR3 is made up of 18 amino acids. Germline loops: CDR1 MGHRA, CDR2 YSYEKL. This CDR3 is CASSQDWALVATVEKLFF. In DNA form, the CDR3 reads TGCGCCAGCAGCCAAGATTGGGCGCTTGTCGCAACGGTTGAAAAACTGTTTTTT.

The sample holds many counts of this clone. J is TRBJ2-7 and V is TRBV9; 10 nucleotides agree with TRBD1. Trimming removed 0 bases from V and 3 bases from J; junction bases left unmatched: 6. Germline V gene sequence: CDR1 SGDLS, CDR2 YYNGEE. This CDR3 is 16 amino acids long. The chain's CDR3 is CASSVGPGTGDYEQYF. In DNA form, the CDR3 reads TGTGCCAGCAGCGTAGGTCCTGGGACAGGGGACTACGAGCAGTACTTC. The full variable domain, its missing parts supplied by reference TRBV9 and TRBJ2-7, is DSGVTQTPKHLITATGQRVTLRCSPRSGDLSVYWYQQSLDQGLQFLIQYYNGEERAKGNILERFSAQQFPDLHSELNLSSLELGDSALYFCASSVGPGTGDYEQYFGPGTRLTVT.

At least ten counts were recorded for this clone. This chain links TRBV5-8 with TRBJ1-2, with D hard to call. Germline CDR1 is SGHTS and CDR2 is YDEGEE. The V end was cut by 1 base, the J end by 7 bases, with 11 bases between. CDR3 length: 13 amino acids. The CDR3, as DNA: TGTGCCAGCAGCTTGCAGGCGGCGGGTGGCTACACCTTC. Translation: CASSLQAAGGYTF.

This clone was seen many times. The J gene is TRBJ2-1, the V gene TRBV10-1; TRBD1 matches 11 bases. Germline-derived CDR1 and CDR2 are WNHNN and SYGVQD (reference sequence). Losses at the gene ends were 6 bases for V and 4 bases for J; bases not matched to a gene: 14. This CDR3 spans 18 amino acids. CDR3 nucleotides: TGCGCCAGCAGCGACCGGACAGGGGGCTCCCGCGGGTACAATGAGCAGTTCTTC. This sequence encodes CASSDRTGGSRGYNEQFF.

This clone was seen more than once but under ten times. The rearrangement links TRBV2 to TRBJ2-3; 12 positions agree with TRBD1. The CDR3 sequence is 17 residues long. CDR1 and CDR2 from the germline V gene are SNHLY and FYNNEI. Trimming at V came to 6 bases and at J to 1 base, leaving 8 bases not matched to a gene. CDR3 in amino acids: CASRGGQGAPGTDTQYF. The CDR3 DNA is TGTGCCAGCAGGGGGGGACAGGGGGCGCCTGGCACAGATACGCAGTATTTT. Looking up the rest from reference TRBV2 and TRBJ2-3 gives the full variable domain: EPEVTQTPSHQVTQMGQEVILRCVPISNHLYFYWYRQILGQKVEFLVSFYNNEISEKSEIFDDQFSVERPDGSNFTLKIRSTKLEDSAMYFCASRGGQGAPGTDTQYFGPGTRLTVL.